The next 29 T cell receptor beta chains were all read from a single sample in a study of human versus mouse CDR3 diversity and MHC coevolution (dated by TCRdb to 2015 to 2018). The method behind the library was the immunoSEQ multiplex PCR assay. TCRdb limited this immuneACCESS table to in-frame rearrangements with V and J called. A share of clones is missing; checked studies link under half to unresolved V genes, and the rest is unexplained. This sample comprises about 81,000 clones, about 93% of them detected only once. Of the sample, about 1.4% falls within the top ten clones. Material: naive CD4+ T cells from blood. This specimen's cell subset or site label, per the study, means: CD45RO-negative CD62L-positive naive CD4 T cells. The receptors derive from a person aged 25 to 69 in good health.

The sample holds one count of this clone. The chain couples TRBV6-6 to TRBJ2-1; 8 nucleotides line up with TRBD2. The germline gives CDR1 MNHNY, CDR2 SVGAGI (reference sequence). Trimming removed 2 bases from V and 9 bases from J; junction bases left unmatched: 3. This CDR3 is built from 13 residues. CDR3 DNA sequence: TGTGCCAGCAGTTACGGGAGCGGGAGTGAGCAGTTCTTC. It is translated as CASSYGSGSEQFF.

The CDR3, as DNA: TGTGCCAGCAGTTATTCATTACAGGGGAGCAATCAGCCCCAGCATTTT. The encoded protein is CASSYSLQGSNQPQHF. The chain carries TRBV6-6 and TRBJ1-5; 7 bases fit TRBD1. V was clipped by 3 bases and J by 1 base; unmatched bases: 6. This CDR3 has 16 residues. CDR1 and CDR2 from the germline V gene are MNHNY and SVGAGI (reference sequence).

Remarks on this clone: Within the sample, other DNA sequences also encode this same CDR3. Here the CDR3 reads CASSVGQGREKLFF. CDR3 DNA sequence: TGTGCCAGCAGCGTAGGACAGGGTAGGGAAAAACTGTTTTTT. The chain joins TRBV9 to TRBJ1-4; 7 bases fit TRBD1. The CDR3 extends over 14 amino acids. CDR1 and CDR2 from the germline V gene are SGDLS and YYNGEE. V trimming: 0 bases; J trimming: 8 bases; junction bases outside the gene matches: 4.

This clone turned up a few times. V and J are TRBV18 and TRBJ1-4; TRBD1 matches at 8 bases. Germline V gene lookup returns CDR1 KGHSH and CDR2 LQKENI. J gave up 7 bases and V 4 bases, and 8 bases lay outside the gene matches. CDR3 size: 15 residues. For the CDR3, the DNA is TGTGCCAGCTCACTTCAGGGGGCGCCTGGTGAAAAACTGTTTTTT. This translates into CASSLQGAPGEKLFF.

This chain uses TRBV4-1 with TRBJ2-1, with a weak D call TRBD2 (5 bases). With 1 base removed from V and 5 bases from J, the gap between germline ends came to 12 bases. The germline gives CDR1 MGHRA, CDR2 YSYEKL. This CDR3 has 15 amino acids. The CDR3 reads CASSQGRTVNNEQFF. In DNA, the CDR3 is TGCGCCAGCAGCCAAGGGCGGACTGTAAACAATGAGCAGTTCTTC.

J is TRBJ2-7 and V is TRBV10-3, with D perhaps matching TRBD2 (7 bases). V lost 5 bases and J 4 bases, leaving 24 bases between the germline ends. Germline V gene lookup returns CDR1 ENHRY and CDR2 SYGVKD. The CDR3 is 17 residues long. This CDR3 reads CAISQGRARVLVYEQYF. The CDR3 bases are TGTGCCATCAGTCAGGGGAGGGCCCGGGTTTTGGTGTACGAGCAGTACTTC.

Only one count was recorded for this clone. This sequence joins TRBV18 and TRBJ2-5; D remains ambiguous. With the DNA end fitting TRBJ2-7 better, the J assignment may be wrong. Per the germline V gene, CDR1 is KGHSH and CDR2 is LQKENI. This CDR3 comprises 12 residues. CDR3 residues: CASSPSSYEQYF. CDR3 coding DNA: TGTGCCAGCTCACCGTCGAGCTACGAGCAGTACTTC.

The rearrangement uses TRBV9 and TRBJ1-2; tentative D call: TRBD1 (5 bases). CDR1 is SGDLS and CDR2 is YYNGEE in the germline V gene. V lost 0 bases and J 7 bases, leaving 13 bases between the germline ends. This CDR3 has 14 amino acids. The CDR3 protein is CASSVVGQGGGYTF. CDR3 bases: TGTGCCAGCAGCGTAGTGGGGCAGGGAGGTGGCTACACCTTC.

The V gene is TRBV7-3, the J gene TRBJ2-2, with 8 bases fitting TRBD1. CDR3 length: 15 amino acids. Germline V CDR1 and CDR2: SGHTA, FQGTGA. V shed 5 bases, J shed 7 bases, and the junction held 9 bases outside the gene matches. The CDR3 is CASSPRTGRGGELFF. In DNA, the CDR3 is TGTGCCAGCAGCCCCCGGACAGGGCGGGGCGGGGAGCTGTTTTTT.

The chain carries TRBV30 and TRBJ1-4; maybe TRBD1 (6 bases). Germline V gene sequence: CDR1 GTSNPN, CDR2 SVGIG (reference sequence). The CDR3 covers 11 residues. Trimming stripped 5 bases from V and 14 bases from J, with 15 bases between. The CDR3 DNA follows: TGTGCCTGGCTAAGGGGACATCGGCTGTTTTTT. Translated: CAWLRGHRLFF.

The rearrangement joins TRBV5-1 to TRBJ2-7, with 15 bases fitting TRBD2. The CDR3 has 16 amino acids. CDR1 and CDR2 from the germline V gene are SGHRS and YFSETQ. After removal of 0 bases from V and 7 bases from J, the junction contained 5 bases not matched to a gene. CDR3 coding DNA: TGCGCCAGCAGCTTGGGGACTAGCGGGAGGGCGAGAGAGCAGTACTTC. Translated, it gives CASSLGTSGRAREQYF. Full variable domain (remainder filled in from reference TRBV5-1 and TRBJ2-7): KAGVTQTPRYLIKTRGQQVTLSCSPISGHRSVSWYQQTPGQGLQFLFEYFSETQRNKGNFPGRFSGRQFSNSRSEMNVSTLELGDSALYLCASSLGTSGRAREQYFGPGTRLTVT.

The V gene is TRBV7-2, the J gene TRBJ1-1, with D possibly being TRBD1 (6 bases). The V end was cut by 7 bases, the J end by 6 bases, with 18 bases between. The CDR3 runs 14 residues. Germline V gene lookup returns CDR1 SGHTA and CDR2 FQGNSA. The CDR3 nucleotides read TGTGCCAGCAACGGCGGGGGCTGGGGCGCTGAAGCTTTCTTT. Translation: CASNGGGWGAEAFF.

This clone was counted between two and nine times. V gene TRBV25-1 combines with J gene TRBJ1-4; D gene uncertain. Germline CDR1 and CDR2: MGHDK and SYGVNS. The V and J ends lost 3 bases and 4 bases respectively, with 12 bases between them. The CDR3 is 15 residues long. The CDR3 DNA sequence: TGTGCCAGCAGTGAGCGAAACACAGATAATGAAAAACTGTTTTTT. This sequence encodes CASSERNTDNEKLFF.

The CDR3 is CASSPGTVRPNTEAFF. The CDR3 region has the DNA TGTGCCAGCTCACCCGGGACAGTTAGACCGAACACTGAAGCTTTCTTT. This sequence joins TRBV18 and TRBJ1-1; TRBD1 matches 7 bases. Trimming cost V 3 bases and J 1 base; bases outside gene matches: 8. The V gene's germline CDR1 is KGHSH and CDR2 LQKENI. CDR3 length: 16 residues.

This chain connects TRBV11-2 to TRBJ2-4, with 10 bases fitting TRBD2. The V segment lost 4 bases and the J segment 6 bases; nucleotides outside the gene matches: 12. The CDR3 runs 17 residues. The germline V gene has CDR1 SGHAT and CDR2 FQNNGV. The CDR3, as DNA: TGTGCCAGCAGCTCGAGGCCTCTAGCGGGGGCGGGAAACATTCAGTACTTC. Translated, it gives CASSSRPLAGAGNIQYF.

The CDR3: CASSSLGTGSYNEQFF. The DNA of the CDR3 is TGTGCCAGCAGTTCCCTAGGGACTGGCTCCTACAATGAGCAGTTCTTC. The chain recombines TRBV28 with TRBJ2-1, with D perhaps matching TRBD2 (6 bases). Germline values: CDR1 MDHEN, CDR2 SYDVKM. The CDR3 is 16 amino acids. Deletions cut 4 bases from V and 0 bases from J, with 13 bases between.

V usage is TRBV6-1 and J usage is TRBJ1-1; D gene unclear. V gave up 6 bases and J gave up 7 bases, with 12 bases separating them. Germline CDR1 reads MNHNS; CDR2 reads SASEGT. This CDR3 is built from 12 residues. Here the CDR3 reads CASSHPEGEAFF. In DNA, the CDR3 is TGTGCCAGCAGCCACCCAGAGGGTGAAGCTTTCTTT.

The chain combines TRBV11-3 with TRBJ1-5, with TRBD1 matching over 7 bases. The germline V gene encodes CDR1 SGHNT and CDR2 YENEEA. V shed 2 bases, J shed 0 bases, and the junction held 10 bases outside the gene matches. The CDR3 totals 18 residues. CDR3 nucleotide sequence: TGTGCCAGCAGCTTACCCCCCCCCGGGACAGATAGCAATCAGCCCCAGCATTTT. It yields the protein CASSLPPPGTDSNQPQHF.

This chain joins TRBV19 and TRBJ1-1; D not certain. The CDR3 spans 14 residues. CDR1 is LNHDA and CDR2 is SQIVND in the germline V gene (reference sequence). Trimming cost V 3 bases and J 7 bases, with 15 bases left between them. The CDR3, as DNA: TGTGCCAGTAGTATGAGCGGTAGGACGGGTGAAGCTTTCTTT. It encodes CASSMSGRTGEAFF.

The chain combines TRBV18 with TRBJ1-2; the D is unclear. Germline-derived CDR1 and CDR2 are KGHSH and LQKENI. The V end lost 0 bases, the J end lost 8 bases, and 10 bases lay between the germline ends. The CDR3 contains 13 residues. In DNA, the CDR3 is TGTGCCAGCTCACCACCGGTCTCAGTAGGCTACACCTTC. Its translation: CASSPPVSVGYTF.

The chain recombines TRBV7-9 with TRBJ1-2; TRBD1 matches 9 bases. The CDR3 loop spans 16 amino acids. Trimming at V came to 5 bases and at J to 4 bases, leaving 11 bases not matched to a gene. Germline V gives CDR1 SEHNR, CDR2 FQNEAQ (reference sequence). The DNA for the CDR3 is TGTGCCAGCAGCCCCCTTACAGGGGGCGCGGGCTATGGCTACACCTTC. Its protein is CASSPLTGGAGYGYTF.

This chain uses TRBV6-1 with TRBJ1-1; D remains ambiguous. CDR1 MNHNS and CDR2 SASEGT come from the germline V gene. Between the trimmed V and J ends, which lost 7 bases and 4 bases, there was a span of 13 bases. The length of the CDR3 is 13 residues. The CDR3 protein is CASTLWSPTEAFF. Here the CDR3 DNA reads TGTGCCAGCACCTTGTGGAGTCCCACTGAAGCTTTCTTT.

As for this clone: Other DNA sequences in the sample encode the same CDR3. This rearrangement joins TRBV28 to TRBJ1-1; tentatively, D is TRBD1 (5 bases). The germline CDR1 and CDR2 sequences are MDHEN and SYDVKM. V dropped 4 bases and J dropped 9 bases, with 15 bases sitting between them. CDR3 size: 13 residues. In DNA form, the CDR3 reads TGTGCCAGCAGTTCCTCGGGACTCAACCAAGCTTTCTTT. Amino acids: CASSSSGLNQAFF.

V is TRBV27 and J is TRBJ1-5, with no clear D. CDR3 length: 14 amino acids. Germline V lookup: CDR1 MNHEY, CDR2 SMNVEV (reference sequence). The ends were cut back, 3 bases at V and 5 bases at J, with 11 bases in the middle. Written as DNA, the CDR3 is TGTGCCAGCAGTTTTGGGAGGGCGCATCAGCCCCAGCATTTT. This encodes CASSFGRAHQPQHF.

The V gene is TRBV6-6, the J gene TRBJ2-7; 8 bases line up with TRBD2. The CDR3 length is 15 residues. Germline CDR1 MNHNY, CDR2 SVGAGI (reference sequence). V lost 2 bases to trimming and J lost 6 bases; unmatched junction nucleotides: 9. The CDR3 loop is CASSYPGAGTSEQYF. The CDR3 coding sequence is TGTGCCAGCAGTTACCCTGGAGCGGGGACTAGCGAGCAGTACTTC.

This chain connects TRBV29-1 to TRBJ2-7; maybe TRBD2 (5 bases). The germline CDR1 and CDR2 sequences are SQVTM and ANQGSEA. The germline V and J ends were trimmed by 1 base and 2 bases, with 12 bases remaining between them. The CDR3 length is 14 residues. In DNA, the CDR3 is TGCAGCGTTGAAGCTCCCTCCGGGACCTACGAGCAGTACTTC. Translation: CSVEAPSGTYEQYF.

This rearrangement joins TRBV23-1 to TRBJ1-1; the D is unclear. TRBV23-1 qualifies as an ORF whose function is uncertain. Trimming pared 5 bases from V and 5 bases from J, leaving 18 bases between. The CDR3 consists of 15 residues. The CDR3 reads CASSSFATLRTEAFF. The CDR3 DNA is TGCGCCAGCAGTTCTTTTGCCACCCTACGGACTGAAGCTTTCTTT.

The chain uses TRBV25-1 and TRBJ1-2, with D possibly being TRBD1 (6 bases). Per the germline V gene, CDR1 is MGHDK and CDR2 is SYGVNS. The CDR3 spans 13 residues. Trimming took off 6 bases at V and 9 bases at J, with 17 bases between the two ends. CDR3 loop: CASSEGGLSSYTF. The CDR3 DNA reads TGTGCCAGCAGCGAGGGGGGGCTATCTAGCTACACCTTC.

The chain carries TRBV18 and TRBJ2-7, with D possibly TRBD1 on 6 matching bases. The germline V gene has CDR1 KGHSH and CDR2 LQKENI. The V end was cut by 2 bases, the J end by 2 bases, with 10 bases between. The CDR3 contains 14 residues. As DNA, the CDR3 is TGTGCCAGCTCACCAACAGGGTCACCCTACGAGCAGTACTTC. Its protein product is CASSPTGSPYEQYF.